A selection of T cell receptor beta chains follows, all from one sample in a study of beta chain features in type 1 diabetes. Method: immunoSEQ multiplex PCR; TCRdb's copy keeps in-frame clones and lacks some. Altogether more than 300,000 clones are present, around 9.6% being singletons, with the ten largest covering around 0.66%. Sequenced: central memory CD4+ T cells from blood. The receptors were gathered from a man aged 25 to 40 with type 1 diabetes. Both conserved end residues are part of each CDR3.

TRBV6-5	TRBJ2-3	CASSYSKRRGRDTQYF
TRBV2	TRBJ2-1	CASSESGGSYNEQFF
TRBV14	TRBJ2-1	CASSQGDGTNPFF
TRBV18	TRBJ2-5	CASSPQREETQYF
TRBV5-6	TRBJ1-3	CASRPAGTFGNTIYF
TRBV7-3	TRBJ2-7	CASSSTYEQYF
TRBV18	TRBJ2-1	CASSPPASGSLNEQFF
TRBV28	TRBJ1-2	CASSSRTGGVSGYTF
TRBV30	TRBJ2-5	CAWSFYGIAKETQYF
TRBV27	TRBJ2-1	CASSFQTSSSNEQFF
TRBV6-1	TRBJ1-5	CATRGKLSNQPQHF
TRBV29-1	TRBJ1-2	CSVGQRPGQNYGYTF
TRBV5-1	TRBJ2-1	CASSLGQGGNNEQFF
TRBV4-2	TRBJ1-2	CASSQGGGQAWHNYGYTF
TRBV5-4	TRBJ2-7	CASSLNVSPYEQYF
TRBV7-3	TRBJ2-5	CASSLVRETQYF
TRBV29-1	TRBJ1-4	CSVVGVGEKLFF
TRBV27	TRBJ2-7	CASSTMPSYEQYF
TRBV18	TRBJ1-5	CASSPRTGRDQPQHF
TRBV9	TRBJ2-7	CASSPTAGTYEQYF
TRBV10-3	TRBJ2-7	CATVNPSSYEQYF
TRBV7-9	TRBJ1-1	CASSRIWGDTEAFF
TRBV11-2	TRBJ2-1	CASSLMTGNEQFF
TRBV20-1	TRBJ2-7	CSARTSVGQYF
TRBV10-3	TRBJ2-1	CAISDFGREAYNEQFF
TRBV28	TRBJ2-5	CASGDFGGTQYF
TRBV23-1	TRBJ2-1	CASSHIGQGACEQFF
TRBV9	TRBJ2-7	CASSPGTSGRAGEQYF
TRBV19	TRBJ2-4	CASSIGELAGVWAKNIQYF
TRBV6-1	TRBJ2-3	CASSGWTRGTDTQYF
TRBV27	TRBJ2-7	CASRLTGTYEQYF
TRBV6-6	TRBJ2-7	CASSYPASGRYEQYF
TRBV19	TRBJ1-5	CASSISSGRGNQPQHF
TRBV28	TRBJ2-1	CASSSPGSGRQLNEQFF
TRBV7-9	TRBJ2-2	CASSFKQGWTGELFF
TRBV7-3	TRBJ2-2	CASSLIPLANTGELFF
TRBV19	TRBJ1-5	CASKSQGSDNQPQHF
TRBV11-3	TRBJ2-1	CASSLTVNEQFF
TRBV7-3	TRBJ2-5	CASSLRIGREGETQYF
TRBV7-9	TRBJ2-1	CASSSDVRQGRNEQFF
TRBV14	TRBJ2-5	CASSRPAETQYF
TRBV2	TRBJ2-1	CASSDWTSGYNEQFF
TRBV28	TRBJ2-7	CASSLLRSGSVREQYF
TRBV27	TRBJ2-3	CASSPMGGSTDTQYF